The source of this TCR beta chain is a study of T cell repertoires in cytomegalovirus infection. Study-wide points: CMV-specific TCR beta clonotypes restricted by HLA-C dominated the ex vivo response.

As for this clonotype: Its specificity is not known.

TCRdb called the reads again in MiXCR, with one record for every CDR3 protein. The table lists about 530,000 distinct CDR3 sequences, more than 25% of them singletons. The specimen was PBMCs. This receptor was identified in a human donor in good health (CMV status not recorded). Some clones in this sample may be carry-over from other donors' samples.

Written as DNA, the CDR3 is TGTGCCAGCAGCTACGGGACAGGCCCCCGCTATGGCTACACCTTC. This sequence encodes CASSYGTGPRYGYTF. This rearrangement joins TRBV5-6 to TRBJ1-2; 8 bases align to TRBD1. The J segment lost 4 bases and the V segment lost 3 bases, leaving 8 bases of the junction unmatched. CDR1 and CDR2 (germline): SGHDT, YYEEEE. This CDR3 spans 15 amino acids. Complete variable domain (other parts from reference TRBV5-6 and TRBJ1-2): DAGVTQSPTHLIKTRGQQVTLRCSPKSGHDTVSWYQQALGQGPQFIFQYYEEEERQRGNFPDRFSGHQFPNYSSELNVNALLLGDSALYLCASSYGTGPRYGYTFGSGTRLTVV.